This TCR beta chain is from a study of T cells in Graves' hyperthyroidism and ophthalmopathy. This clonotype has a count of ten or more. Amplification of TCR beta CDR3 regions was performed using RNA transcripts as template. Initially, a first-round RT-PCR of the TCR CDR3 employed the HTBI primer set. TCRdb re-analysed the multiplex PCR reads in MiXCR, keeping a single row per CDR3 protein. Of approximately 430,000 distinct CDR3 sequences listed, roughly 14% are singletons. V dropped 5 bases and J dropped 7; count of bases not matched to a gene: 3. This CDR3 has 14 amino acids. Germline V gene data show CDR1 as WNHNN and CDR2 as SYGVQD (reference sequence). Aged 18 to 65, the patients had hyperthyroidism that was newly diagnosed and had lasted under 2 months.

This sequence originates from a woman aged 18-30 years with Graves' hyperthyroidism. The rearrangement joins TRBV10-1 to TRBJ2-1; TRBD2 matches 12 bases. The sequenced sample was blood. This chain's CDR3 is CASSLLAGGNEQFF. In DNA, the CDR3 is TGCGCCAGCAGTCTGCTAGCGGGAGGGAATGAGCAGTTCTTC.